This TCR beta chain was identified during a study of T cells after yellow fever vaccination. There are many counts of this clonotype. The V gene lost 1 base and the J gene lost 0 bases, with 15 bases spanning the gap. The CDR3 extends over 16 amino acids. CDR1 is DFQATT, CDR2 SNEGSKA, per germline (reference sequence). TCRdb itself ran the 5' RACE reads through MiXCR, one entry per CDR3 protein. The repertoire holds nearly 30,000 distinct CDR3 sequences, 5% to 6% seen once, with roughly 41% in the top ten. The input for sequencing was CD8+ T cells sorted from PBMCs, taken 10 days after the yellow fever booster vaccination. The sequence was collected from a man aged 30-40 years who received the YFV17D yellow fever vaccine. The chain carries TRBV20-1 and TRBJ1-1, with a tentative D call TRBD1 (5 bases). In nucleotides, the CDR3 is TGCAGTGCTAGAGGCCCTGGGGGGGGATTGAACACTGAAGCTTTCTTT. This codes for CSARGPGGGLNTEAFF.